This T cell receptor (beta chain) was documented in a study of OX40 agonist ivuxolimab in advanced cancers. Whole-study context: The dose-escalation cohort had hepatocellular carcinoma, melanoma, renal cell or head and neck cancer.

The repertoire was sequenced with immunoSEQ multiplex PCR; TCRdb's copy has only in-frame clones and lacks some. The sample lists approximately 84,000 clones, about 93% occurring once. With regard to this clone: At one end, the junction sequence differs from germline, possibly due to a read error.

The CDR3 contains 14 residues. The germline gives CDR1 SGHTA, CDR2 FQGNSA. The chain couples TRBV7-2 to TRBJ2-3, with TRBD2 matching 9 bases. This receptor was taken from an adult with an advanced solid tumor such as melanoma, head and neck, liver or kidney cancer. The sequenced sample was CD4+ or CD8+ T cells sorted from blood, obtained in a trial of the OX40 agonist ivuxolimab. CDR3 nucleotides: TGTGCCAGCAGCATAGCGGGGGCCACAGATACGCAGTATTTT. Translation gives CASSIAGATDTQYF.